The 20 T cell receptor beta chains below come from one sample, sequenced in a study of blood T cells in healthy people across ages. Primers used in a second PCR of about 6 to 12 cycles were a sample-barcoded 5' primer and a J-beta primer mix. Using its own MiXCR run on the 5' RACE reads, TCRdb lists one record per CDR3 protein. Among 710,000 or so distinct CDR3 sequences listed, 32% were seen once. The sample comprised blood. Receptors were obtained from a woman older than 75 in good health.

This clonotype has just a few counts. This chain joins TRBV3-1 and TRBJ1-5; 7 bases are shared with TRBD1. In germline, CDR1 is LGHDT, CDR2 YNNKEL (reference sequence). With 1 base clipped from V and 5 bases from J, the junction kept 11 bases outside the gene matches. The CDR3 totals 17 residues. Here the CDR3 DNA reads TGTGCCAGCAGCCAAGGCAGTAGGGGGCTTTTGGATCAGCCCCAGCATTTT. Its translation is CASSQGSRGLLDQPQHF. The full variable domain, in which reference TRBV3-1 and TRBJ1-5 provide the parts outside the CDR3, is DTAVSQTPKYLVTQMGNDKSIKCEQNLGHDTMYWYKQDSKKFLKIMFSYNNKELIINETVPNRFSPKSPDKAHLNLHINSLELGDSAVYFCASSQGSRGLLDQPQHFGDGTRLSIL.

As for this clonotype: This may be a read error: a much more frequent sequence differs by one nucleotide. The CDR3 DNA is TGTGCCAGCAGCCAAGGGATGCAGGGGGGGAATGAAAAACGGTTTTTT. Encoded protein: CASSQGMQGGNEKRFF. The rearrangement joins TRBV4-2 to TRBJ1-4, with TRBD1 matching over 7 bases. CDR1 LGHNA and CDR2 YNFKEQ come from the germline V gene. This CDR3 has 16 amino acids.

The chain's CDR3 is CSVGTSSYEQYF. The CDR3 region has the DNA TGCAGCGTTGGGACTAGCTCCTACGAGCAGTACTTC. This chain uses TRBV29-1 with TRBJ2-7, with 7 nucleotides matching TRBD2. Germline values: CDR1 SQVTM, CDR2 ANQGSEA. The CDR3 is made up of 12 amino acids. Germline trimming cut 4 bases from V and 0 bases from J; bases unmatched to any gene: 0.

With respect to this clonotype: This clone may be a read error of a much larger clone one base away. V usage is TRBV20-1 and J usage is TRBJ1-5; TRBD1 might be the D (6 bases). V lost 2 bases, J lost 4 bases, and 12 bases lay in between. The CDR3 consists of 14 residues. Germline V gene lookup returns CDR1 DFQATT and CDR2 SNEGSKA (reference sequence). Written as DNA, the CDR3 is TGCAGTGCTAGACCCGGGACAAGGAATCAGCCCCAGCATTTT. It is translated as CSARPGTRNQPQHF.

This clonotype was observed many times. The chain has TRBV28 and TRBJ1-2, with D perhaps TRBD1 (6 bases). V lost 7 bases and J 7 bases, leaving 16 bases between the germline ends. CDR3 length: 13 amino acids. CDR1 is MDHEN, CDR2 SYDVKM, per germline. DNA of the CDR3: TGTGCCAGCAATTCTCAGGGGTACGGTGGCTACACCTTC. It encodes CASNSQGYGGYTF.

The table lists this clonotype with many counts. The chain is built from TRBV20-1 and TRBJ1-2, with D possibly matching TRBD1 (6 bases). V dropped 1 base and J dropped 4 bases, with 10 bases sitting between them. This CDR3 spans 13 amino acids. Looked up from germline, CDR1 is DFQATT and CDR2 is SNEGSKA (reference sequence). CDR3 loop: CSARATGVYGYTF. CDR3 coding DNA: TGCAGTGCTAGAGCGACAGGAGTCTATGGCTACACCTTC.

In the case of this clonotype: Compared with germline, one end of the junction differs, possibly owing to a read error. This chain joins TRBV6-6 and TRBJ1-3, with 10 bases lining up with TRBD1. Germline CDR1 MNHNY, CDR2 SVGAGI (reference sequence). This CDR3 is 15 amino acids long. The CDR3 reads CVSSYSGDRGDTIYF. The CDR3, as DNA: TGTGTCAGCAGTTACTCAGGGGACAGGGGCGACACCATATATTTT.

This clonotype was found once. At one end, the junction sequence differs from germline, possibly due to a read error. V usage is TRBV5-1 and J usage is TRBJ2-4; TRBD2 is a possible D gene (5 bases). The DNA end lines up better with TRBJ2-5; the J call may be wrong. The CDR3 loop spans 15 amino acids. Germline V gives CDR1 SGHRS, CDR2 YFSETQ. CDR3 sequence reads: CASGLMIGRGETQYF. The CDR3 DNA reads as TGCGCCAGCGGCTTGATGATAGGGCGAGGGGAGACCCAGTACTTC.

This clonotype came up many times. The chain recombines TRBV15 with TRBJ2-7; 8 bases match TRBD2. Germline V gene data show CDR1 as LNHNV and CDR2 as YYDKDF (reference sequence). J was trimmed by 7 bases and V by 1 base; bases with no gene match: 9. The CDR3 runs to 15 residues. The CDR3 protein is CATSRGSGAVSEQYF. CDR3 coding DNA: TGTGCCACCAGCAGAGGTAGCGGGGCGGTTTCTGAGCAGTACTTC.

In regard to this clonotype: This may be a read error, as it is one base from a much larger clone. The chain carries TRBV5-1 and TRBJ2-7; 8 bases are a match to TRBD1. J was trimmed by 1 base and V by 7 bases; bases with no gene match: 7. The CDR3 is 14 residues long. The germline V gene encodes CDR1 SGHRS and CDR2 YFSETQ. The CDR3 DNA is TGCGCCAGCGGTCACGGACAGGGTTCCTACGAGCAGTACTTC. Encoded protein: CASGHGQGSYEQYF.

This clonotype has a count of ten or more. The rearrangement joins TRBV7-9 to TRBJ2-3; D is possibly TRBD1 (6 bases). Trimming removed 5 bases at V and 6 bases at J, with 21 bases between. Germline V gene sequence: CDR1 SEHNR, CDR2 FQNEAQ (reference sequence). This CDR3 is built from 16 residues. The CDR3 coding sequence is TGTGCCAGCAGCCCCAAACAGGGATTGATATTGGATACGCAGTATTTT. Translated: CASSPKQGLILDTQYF. The full variable domain, in which reference TRBV7-9 and TRBJ2-3 provide the parts outside the CDR3, is DTGVSQNPRHKITKRGQNVTFRCDPISEHNRLYWYRQTLGQGPEFLTYFQNEAQLEKSRLLSDRFSAERPKGSFSTLEIQRTEQGDSAMYLCASSPKQGLILDTQYFGPGTRLTVL.

This clonotype was seen a handful of times. The chain uses TRBV5-1 and TRBJ1-1, with D possibly being TRBD1 (6 bases). V was shortened by 4 bases and J by 7 bases, with 23 bases between the two germline ends. Germline V gives CDR1 SGHRS, CDR2 YFSETQ. This CDR3 comprises 16 residues. In DNA, the CDR3 is TGCGCCAGCAGCATGACGGGGGCGGGGGGGTTTAATGAAGCTTTCTTT. It encodes CASSMTGAGGFNEAFF.

This clonotype occurred a few times. This may stem from a read error, because a much larger clone lies one nucleotide away. The chain has TRBV15 and TRBJ2-3; D might be TRBD1 or TRBD2, each matching 6 bases. This CDR3 contains 18 residues. Trimming stripped 0 bases from V and 4 bases from J, with 20 bases between. Germline CDR1 and CDR2: LNHNV and YYDKDF (reference sequence). CDR3 DNA: TGTGCCACCAGCAGAGAACTGGTGATGGGGGGCGTTGCAGATACGCAGTATTTT. Protein: CATSRELVMGGVADTQYF.

The chain has TRBV5-1 and TRBJ1-1; D unclear. Trimming stripped 2 bases from V and 4 bases from J, with 12 bases between. Germline loops: CDR1 SGHRS, CDR2 YFSETQ. The length of the CDR3 is 14 residues. The CDR3 sequence is CASSFNLRSTEAFF. The CDR3 DNA follows: TGCGCCAGCAGCTTCAATCTGAGGAGCACTGAAGCTTTCTTT.

This clonotype was detected many times. V and J are TRBV5-1 and TRBJ1-3; no firm D call. With 3 bases removed from V and 4 bases from J, the gap between germline ends came to 8 bases. Germline-derived CDR1 and CDR2 are SGHRS and YFSETQ. The CDR3 has 13 amino acids. CDR3 nucleotides: TGCGCCAGCAGCTCAGGATCCGGAAACACCATATATTTT. Its protein product is CASSSGSGNTIYF.

This clonotype was counted many times. CDR3 sequence: CASSFHRGAREQYF. As DNA, the CDR3 is TGCGCCAGCAGCTTCCATAGGGGGGCGAGGGAGCAGTACTTC. The rearrangement uses TRBV5-1 and TRBJ2-7; either TRBD1 or TRBD2 may fit D (6 bases each). The V gene's germline CDR1 is SGHRS and CDR2 YFSETQ. V shed 2 bases and J shed 7 bases, with 16 bases lying between them. The CDR3 length is 14 residues.

This clonotype has a count of ten or more. The rearrangement uses TRBV7-9 and TRBJ1-1; D gene uncertain. V dropped 4 bases and J dropped 6 bases, with 15 bases sitting between them. CDR3 size: 14 residues. Germline lookup yields CDR1 SEHNR and CDR2 FQNEAQ (reference sequence). CDR3 sequence reads: CASSSLWRTSEAFF. CDR3 nucleotides: TGTGCCAGCAGCTCCCTATGGAGGACGTCTGAAGCTTTCTTT.

The gene calls are TRBV29-1 and TRBJ2-4; the match to TRBD1 covers 10 bases. This CDR3 contains 13 residues. From germline, CDR1 is SQVTM and CDR2 ANQGSEA. The V segment lost 6 bases and the J segment 13 bases; nucleotides outside the gene matches: 12. The CDR3 nucleotides are TGCAGCGTCGGGACAGGGGAAACGGGGGAGCAGTACTTC. This gives the protein CSVGTGETGEQYF.

This clonotype was observed a handful of times. Since a much larger clone is just one base distant, this may be a read error. This chain uses TRBV7-2 with TRBJ2-1; 7 nucleotides align to TRBD2. CDR3 length equals 14 residues. Per germline, CDR1 SGHTA and CDR2 FQGNSA. Trimming at V came to 3 bases and at J to 8 bases, leaving 7 bases not matched to a gene. The CDR3 is CASSLEAGSHEQFF. The CDR3 nucleotides are TGTGCCAGCAGCTTGGAAGCGGGGAGTCATGAGCAGTTCTTC.

This clonotype was seen at least ten times. A single base separates this from a much larger clone, so it may be a read error. This chain links TRBV29-1 with TRBJ2-3; tentative D call: TRBD2 (7 bases). CDR1 and CDR2 (germline): SQVTM, ANQGSEA. V lost 4 bases and J lost 5, with 13 bases in between. The length of the CDR3 is 13 residues. The CDR3 is CSVGGGGRDTQYF. CDR3 sequence (DNA): TGCAGCGTTGGTGGGGGGGGCCGAGATACGCAGTATTTT.